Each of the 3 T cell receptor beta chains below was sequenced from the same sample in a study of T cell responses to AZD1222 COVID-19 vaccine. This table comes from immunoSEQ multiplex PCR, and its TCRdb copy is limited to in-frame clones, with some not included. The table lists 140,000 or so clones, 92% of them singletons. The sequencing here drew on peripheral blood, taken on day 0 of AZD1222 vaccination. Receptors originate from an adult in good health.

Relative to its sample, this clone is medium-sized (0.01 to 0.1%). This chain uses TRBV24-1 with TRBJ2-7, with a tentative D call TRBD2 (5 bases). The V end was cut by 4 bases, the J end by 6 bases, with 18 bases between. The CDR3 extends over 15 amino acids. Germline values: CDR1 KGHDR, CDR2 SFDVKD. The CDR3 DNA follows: TGTGCCACCAGTGACCCCCTGGCCATGGCGGGCGAGCAGTACTTC. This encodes CATSDPLAMAGEQYF.

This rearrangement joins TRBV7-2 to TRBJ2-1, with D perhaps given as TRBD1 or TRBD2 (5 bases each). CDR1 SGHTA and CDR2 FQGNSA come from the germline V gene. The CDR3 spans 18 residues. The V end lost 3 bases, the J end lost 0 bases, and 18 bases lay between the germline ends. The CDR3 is CASSLGLGEGSSYNEQFF. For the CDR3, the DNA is TGTGCCAGCAGCTTGGGGCTAGGTGAAGGGAGCTCCTACAATGAGCAGTTCTTC.

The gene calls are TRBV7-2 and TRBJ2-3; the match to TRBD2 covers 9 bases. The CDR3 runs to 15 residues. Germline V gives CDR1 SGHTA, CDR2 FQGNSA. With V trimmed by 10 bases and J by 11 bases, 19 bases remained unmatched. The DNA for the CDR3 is TGTGCCACCGAGCCCCAGCGGGGGGAGTTCAGAAGGCAGTATTTT. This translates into CATEPQRGEFRRQYF.